The source of this T cell receptor (beta chain) is a study of shared T cell receptors in the human thymus. Profiled with immunoSEQ multiplex PCR; TCRdb holds only in-frame clones, not every one. The sample comprises hundreds of thousands of clones, 88% of which are singletons, and 0.0095% to 0.012% rests with the top ten. Losses at the gene ends were 6 bases for V and 4 bases for J; bases not matched to a gene: 6. Germline assignment: CDR1 MNHEY and CDR2 SMNVEV (reference sequence). The CDR3 runs to 14 residues. These data also featured in a second study, about human thymus T cells. That report notes: Thymic and blood repertoires seemed to show skewed V and J gene use.

This receptor was taken from a boy in the first two years of life with a congenital heart defect. The sample comprised thymocytes. The chain carries TRBV27 and TRBJ2-7, with 10 bases identical to TRBD2. This chain's CDR3 is CASSQRTSGYEQYF. CDR3 nucleotide sequence: TGTGCCAGCAGCCAGCGGACTAGCGGATACGAGCAGTACTTC.